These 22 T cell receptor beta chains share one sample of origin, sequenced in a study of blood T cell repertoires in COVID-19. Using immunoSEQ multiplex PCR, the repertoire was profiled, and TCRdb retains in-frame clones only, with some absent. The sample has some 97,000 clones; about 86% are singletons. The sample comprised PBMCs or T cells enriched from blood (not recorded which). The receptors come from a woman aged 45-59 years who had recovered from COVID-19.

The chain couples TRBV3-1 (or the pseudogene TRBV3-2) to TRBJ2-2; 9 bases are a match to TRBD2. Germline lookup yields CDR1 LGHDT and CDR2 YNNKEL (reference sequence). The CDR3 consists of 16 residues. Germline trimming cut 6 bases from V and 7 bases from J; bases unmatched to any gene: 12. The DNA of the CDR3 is TGTGCCAGCAGGCCCGCGGGGCTAGCGGGACTCGGGGAGCTGTTTTTT. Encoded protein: CASRPAGLAGLGELFF.

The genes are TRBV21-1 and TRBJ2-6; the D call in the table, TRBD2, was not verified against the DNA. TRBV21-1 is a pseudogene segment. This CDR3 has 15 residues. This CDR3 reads CASSVKGGAHPVLTF. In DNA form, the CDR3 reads TGTGCCAGCAGTGTCAAGGGGGGGGCTCACCCCGTCCTGACTTTC.

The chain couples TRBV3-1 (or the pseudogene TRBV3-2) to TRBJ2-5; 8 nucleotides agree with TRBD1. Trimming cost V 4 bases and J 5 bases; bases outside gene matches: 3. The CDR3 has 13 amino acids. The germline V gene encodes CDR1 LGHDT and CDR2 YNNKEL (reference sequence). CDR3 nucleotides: TGTGCCAGCAGCCCAGGGGGCCGGGAGACCCAGTACTTC. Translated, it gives CASSPGGRETQYF.

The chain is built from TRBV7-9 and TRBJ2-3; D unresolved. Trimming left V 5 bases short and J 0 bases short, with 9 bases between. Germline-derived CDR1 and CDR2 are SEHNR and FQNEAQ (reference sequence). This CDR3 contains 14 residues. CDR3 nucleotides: TGTGCCAGCAGCACAAGTGCTAGCACAGATACGCAGTATTTT. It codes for CASSTSASTDTQYF.

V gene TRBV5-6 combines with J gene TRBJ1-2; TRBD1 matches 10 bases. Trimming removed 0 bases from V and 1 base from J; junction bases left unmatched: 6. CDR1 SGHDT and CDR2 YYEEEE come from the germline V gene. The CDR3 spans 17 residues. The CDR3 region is CASSLVAGQGFNYGYTF. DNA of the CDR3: TGTGCCAGCAGCTTGGTTGCGGGACAGGGGTTTAACTATGGCTACACCTTC.

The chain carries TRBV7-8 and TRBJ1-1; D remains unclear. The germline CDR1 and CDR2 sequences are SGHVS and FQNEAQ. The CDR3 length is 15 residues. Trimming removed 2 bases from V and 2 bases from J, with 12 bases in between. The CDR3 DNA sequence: TGTGCCAGCAGCTTACGGCCAGGCGTAAACACTGAAGCTTTCTTT. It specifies CASSLRPGVNTEAFF.

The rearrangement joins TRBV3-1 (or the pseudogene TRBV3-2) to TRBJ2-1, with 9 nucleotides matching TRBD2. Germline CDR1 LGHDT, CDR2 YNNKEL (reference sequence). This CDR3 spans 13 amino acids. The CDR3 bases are TGTGCTAGTGCGGGGGGGAATTACAATGAGCAGTTCTTC. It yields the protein CASAGGNYNEQFF.

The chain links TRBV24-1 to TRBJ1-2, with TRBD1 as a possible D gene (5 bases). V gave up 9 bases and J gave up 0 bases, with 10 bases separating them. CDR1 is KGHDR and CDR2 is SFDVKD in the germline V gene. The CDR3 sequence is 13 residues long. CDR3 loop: CATGDRANYGYTF. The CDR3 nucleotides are TGTGCCACCGGCGACAGAGCTAACTATGGCTACACCTTC.

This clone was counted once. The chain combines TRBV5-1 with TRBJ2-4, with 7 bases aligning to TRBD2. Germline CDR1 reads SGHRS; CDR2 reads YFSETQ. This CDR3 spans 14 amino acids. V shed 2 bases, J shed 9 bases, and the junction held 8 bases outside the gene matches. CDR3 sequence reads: CASSLAGMGGIQYF. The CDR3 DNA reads TGCGCCAGCAGCTTAGCGGGGATGGGGGGCATTCAGTACTTC.

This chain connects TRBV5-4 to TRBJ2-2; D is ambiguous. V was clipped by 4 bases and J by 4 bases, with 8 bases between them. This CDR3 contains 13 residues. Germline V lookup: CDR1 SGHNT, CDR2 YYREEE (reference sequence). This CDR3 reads CASSPPRTGELFF. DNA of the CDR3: TGTGCCAGCAGCCCTCCGCGCACCGGGGAGCTGTTTTTT. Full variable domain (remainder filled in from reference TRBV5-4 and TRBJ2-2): ETGVTQSPTHLIKTRGQQVTLRCSSQSGHNTVSWYQQALGQGPQFIFQYYREEENGRGNFPPRFSGLQFPNYSSELNVNALELDDSALYLCASSPPRTGELFFGEGSRLTVL.

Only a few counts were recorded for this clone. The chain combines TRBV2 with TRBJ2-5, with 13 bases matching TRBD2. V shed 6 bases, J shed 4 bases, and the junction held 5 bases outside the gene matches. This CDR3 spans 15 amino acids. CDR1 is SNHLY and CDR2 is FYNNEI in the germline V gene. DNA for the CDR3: TGTGCCAGCAGCCGGACTAGCGGGAGAATAGAGACCCAGTACTTC. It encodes CASSRTSGRIETQYF.

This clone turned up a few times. CDR3 protein: CSASEVRGYEQYF. The CDR3 nucleotides read TGCAGTGCTAGTGAGGTCAGGGGGTACGAGCAGTACTTC. The chain is built from TRBV20-1 and TRBJ2-7; 7 positions match TRBD1. Unmatched junction bases numbered 6, after V lost 3 bases and J lost 4 bases. Germline CDR1 is DFQATT and CDR2 is SNEGSKA (reference sequence). The CDR3 has 13 amino acids.

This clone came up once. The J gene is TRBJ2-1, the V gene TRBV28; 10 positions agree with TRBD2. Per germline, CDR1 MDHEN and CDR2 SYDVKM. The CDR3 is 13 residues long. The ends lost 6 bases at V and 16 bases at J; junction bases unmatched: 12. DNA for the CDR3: TGTGCCAGCAGCCTTGAGCGGGGGGGCGGAGGCTTCTTC. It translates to CASSLERGGGGFF. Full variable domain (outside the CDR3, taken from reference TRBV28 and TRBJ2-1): DVKVTQSSRYLVKRTGEKVFLECVQDMDHENMFWYRQDPGLGLRLIYFSYDVKMKEKGDIPEGYSVSREKKERFSLILESASTNQTSMYLCASSLERGGGGFFGPGTRLTVL.

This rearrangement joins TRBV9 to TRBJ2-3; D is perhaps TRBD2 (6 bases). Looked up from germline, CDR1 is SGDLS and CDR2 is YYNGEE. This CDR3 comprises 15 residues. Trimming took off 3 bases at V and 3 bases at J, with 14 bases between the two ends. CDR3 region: CASSAGPAGTDTQYF. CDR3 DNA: TGTGCCAGCAGCGCCGGCCCGGCGGGGACAGATACGCAGTATTTT.

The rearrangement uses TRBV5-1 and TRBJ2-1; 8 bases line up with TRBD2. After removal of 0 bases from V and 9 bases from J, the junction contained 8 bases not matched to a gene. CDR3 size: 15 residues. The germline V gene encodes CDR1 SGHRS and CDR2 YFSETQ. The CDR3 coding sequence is TGCGCCAGCAGCTTGGACACCGGGGGGGCGGTTGAGCAGTTCTTC. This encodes CASSLDTGGAVEQFF. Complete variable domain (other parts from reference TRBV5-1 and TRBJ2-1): KAGVTQTPRYLIKTRGQQVTLSCSPISGHRSVSWYQQTPGQGLQFLFEYFSETQRNKGNFPGRFSGRQFSNSRSEMNVSTLELGDSALYLCASSLDTGGAVEQFFGPGTRLTVL.

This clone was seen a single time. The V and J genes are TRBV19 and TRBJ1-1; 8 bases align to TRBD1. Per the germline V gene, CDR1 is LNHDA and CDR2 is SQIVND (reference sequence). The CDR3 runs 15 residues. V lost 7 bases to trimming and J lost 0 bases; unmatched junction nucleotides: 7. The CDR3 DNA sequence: TGTGCCAGTACTGACAGGGGAACCCTGAACACTGAAGCTTTCTTT. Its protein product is CASTDRGTLNTEAFF.

The CDR3 protein is CASSVPGNYGYTF. CDR3 nucleotide sequence: TGTGCCAGCAGCGTACCAGGCAACTATGGCTACACCTTC. V usage is TRBV9 and J usage is TRBJ1-2; D is unresolved. The CDR3 is 13 amino acids. The germline V gene encodes CDR1 SGDLS and CDR2 YYNGEE. V was clipped by 1 base and J by 2 bases, with 6 bases between them.

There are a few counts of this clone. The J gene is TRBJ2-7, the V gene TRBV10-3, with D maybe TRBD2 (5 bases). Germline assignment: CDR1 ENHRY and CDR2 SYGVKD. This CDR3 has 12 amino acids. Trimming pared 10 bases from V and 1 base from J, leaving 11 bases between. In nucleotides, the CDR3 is TGTGCCACCACCCCGGGGTCCTACGAGCAGTACTTC. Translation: CATTPGSYEQYF.

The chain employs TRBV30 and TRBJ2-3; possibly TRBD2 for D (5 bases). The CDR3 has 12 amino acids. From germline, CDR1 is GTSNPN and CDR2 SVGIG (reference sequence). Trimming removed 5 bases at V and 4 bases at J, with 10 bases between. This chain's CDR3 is CAWSSGSDTQYF. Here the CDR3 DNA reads TGTGCCTGGTCATCGGGGTCAGATACGCAGTATTTT.

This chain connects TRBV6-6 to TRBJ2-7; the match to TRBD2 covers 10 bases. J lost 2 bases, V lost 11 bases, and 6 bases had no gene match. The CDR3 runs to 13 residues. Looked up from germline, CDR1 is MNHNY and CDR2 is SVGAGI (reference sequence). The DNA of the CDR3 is TGTGCCGCGAAGCGGGAGGGTCCCTACGAGCAGTACTTC. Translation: CAAKREGPYEQYF.

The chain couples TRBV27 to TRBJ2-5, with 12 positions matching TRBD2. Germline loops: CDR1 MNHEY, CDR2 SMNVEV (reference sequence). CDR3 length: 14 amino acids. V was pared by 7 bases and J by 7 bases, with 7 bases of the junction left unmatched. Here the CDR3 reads CASTRLAGESTQYF. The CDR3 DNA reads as TGTGCCAGCACTCGACTAGCGGGAGAATCGACCCAGTACTTC.

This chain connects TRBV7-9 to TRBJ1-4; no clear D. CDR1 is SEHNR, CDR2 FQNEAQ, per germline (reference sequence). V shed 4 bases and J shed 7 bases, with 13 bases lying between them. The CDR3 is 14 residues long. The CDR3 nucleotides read TGTGCCAGCAGCTACCGCCAGGATCGTGAAAAACTGTTTTTT. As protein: CASSYRQDREKLFF.